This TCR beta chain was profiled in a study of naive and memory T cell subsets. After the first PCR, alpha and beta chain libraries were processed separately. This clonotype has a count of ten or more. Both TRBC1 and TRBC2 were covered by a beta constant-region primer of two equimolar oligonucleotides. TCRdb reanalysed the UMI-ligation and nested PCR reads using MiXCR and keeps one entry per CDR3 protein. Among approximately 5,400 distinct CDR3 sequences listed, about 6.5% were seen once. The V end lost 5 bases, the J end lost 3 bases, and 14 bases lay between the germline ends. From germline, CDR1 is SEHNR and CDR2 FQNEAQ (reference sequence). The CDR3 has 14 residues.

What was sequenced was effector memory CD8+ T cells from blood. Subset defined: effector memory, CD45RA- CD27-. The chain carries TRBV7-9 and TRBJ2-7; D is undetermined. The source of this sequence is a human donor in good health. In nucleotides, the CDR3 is TGTGCCAGCAGCGCCCTTGGAGAGGACTACGAGCAGTACTTC. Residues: CASSALGEDYEQYF.